This T cell receptor beta chain is from a study of cytomegalovirus exposure and HLA in healthy donors (dated by TCRdb to the late 2010s). Study-wide context: According to an earlier analysis of around 600 of the donors, about 180 million T cells yielded roughly 110 million unique TCR beta sequences and roughly 280 Gb of sequence data. About 300 gigabases of sequencing data and 70 million to 100 million unique TCR sequences were included in an early release covering 550 to 800 HLA-typed donors. Among the approximately 400 genotyped donors, around 81% belonged to the genetic ancestry cluster associated with self-reported Caucasian donors. The study aimed to test whether signatures of past pathogen exposure could be identified by cataloging public T cell receptors. The T cell repertoires of under 750 subjects were profiled by immunosequencing and related to cytomegalovirus serostatus. Along with the approximately 700-subject first cohort, a separate validation cohort of 120 different subjects was used. The study combined high-throughput TCR immunosequencing, statistical association of individual TCRs with disease status, and machine learning to predict cytomegalovirus infection status. In a later analysis, previously published TCR beta repertoires from several hundred donors were re-analyzed and high-resolution HLA genotyping was added so that TCR occurrence patterns could be studied. In the later analysis, no new phenotypic data were used to find candidate immune exposures; instead, reliance was placed on TCR beta sequences and their occurrence across donors. An earlier analysis of around 540 of the donors applied high-throughput TCR beta sequencing to assess whether each TCR beta V gene segment acted as functional or pseudogenic. Donor age, sex, ethnicity and CMV serostatus were compiled alongside the repertoire data. A later genetic analysis took genome-wide SNP genotypes for about three fifths of the 666 donors and used that subset as a discovery cohort. All discovery cohort repertoires had been generated using a single sequencing platform. Both class I and class II loci were covered by HLA typing, at four-digit resolution. The number of typed donors differed by locus: about 620-640 for A, B, C, DRB1 and DQB1; 522 for DQA1; 600 to 610 for DPA1; and around 470 for DPB1. Four to six DR-DQ haplotypes were handled as single units for association and clustering, since linkage in the cohort was strong. On average, around 240,000 unique TCR beta nucleotide sequences were sequenced per donor among a few hundred genotyped donors of the cohort, with roughly 18% of those sequences being non-productive. General study outcomes and caveats: Three of the identified cytomegalovirus-associated TCR beta chains were confirmed in vitro to be specific for cytomegalovirus antigens. A further reported finding was that TCR beta sequences accurately predicted the HLA-A and HLA-B alleles for most subjects in the first cohort. CMV serostatus was the only immune exposure information available for the cohort. Compared with the roughly 720-donor mean, donors in an Asian-associated ancestry cluster had fewer N-insertions in productive TCRs, according to a later genetic analysis. The cohort was sequenced for TCR beta chains only, and without alpha or paired-chain data the features that could be detected were limited. It was suggested by the authors that the approach could potentially be generalized to other disease states and immunological phenotypes. A cluster of highly shared sequence variants was judged likely to be a technical artifact of the sequencing pipeline. Correlated functional status among segregating V segments might reflect linkage disequilibrium, but an unknown experimental factor could not be ruled out. In a later analysis, several top co-occurrence clusters were reported to appear linked to parvovirus B19, influenza, CMV and Epstein-Barr virus. In a later analysis, HLA-associated TCR beta chains showed more clonal expansion and lower generation probabilities than non-associated chains that were equally common. The study gave a list of 150 to 200 TCR beta chains associated with cytomegalovirus. Because counts were too low, about 18 rarely observed V segments, including chromosome 9 orphons, were excluded from the earlier analysis of 587 of the donors. At a false discovery rate of 0.05, a later analysis linked under 20,000 TCR beta sequences to specific HLA alleles. Strong co-occurrence of HLA alleles, especially DR and DQ, made assigning TCR associations to individual alleles difficult. According to a later analysis, TCR association rates differed among HLA loci, with DRB1 alleles showing the most associated TCRs and HLA-C alleles showing the fewest. A later analysis found that most CMV-associated TCR beta chains appeared HLA-restricted, with HLA associations seemingly driven largely by CMV exposure. Broadly in line with IMGT annotations, most TCR beta V segments showed up in productive rearrangements about 87% or about 30% of the time in an earlier analysis of around 550 of the donors. Because some donors lacked HLA typing at each locus, the association tests relied only on the typed subset. Across donors, most TCR sequences were observed very rarely, whereas some public TCRs were present in many individuals. V-gene and J-gene trimming of TCR beta chains was associated with a missense DCLRE1C variant in a later genetic analysis, and the association was replicated in an independent cohort. Roughly uniform sequencing depth across donors was assumed in presence/absence analyses, although this assumption may not hold. In both the original and validation cohorts, the classifier was reported to diagnose cytomegalovirus status with high specificity and sensitivity. The 87-base-pair reads could not distinguish some IMGT-functional V segments, including TRBV6-2 and TRBV6-3, so those segments were excluded.

The cohort comprised several hundred healthy bone marrow donors. Cohort members were all nominally healthy when sampled, although unrecorded immune exposures were likely present. The donor was CMV seropositive and belonged to the group of more than 250 seropositive cohort members. Each donor provided a peripheral blood sample, and peripheral blood mononuclear cells were used for TCR beta sequencing. Genomic DNA was extracted from the blood cell samples with the Qiagen DNeasy Blood Extraction Kit. The germline V gene (reference sequence) specifies SGHNT as CDR1 and YYREEE as CDR2. V and J are trimmed by 1 base and 3 bases, and the gene matches miss 6 bases of the junction. The CDR3, from cysteine to phenylalanine, totals 18 residues. Just the 54-base CDR3 DNA is kept, in frame starting at base 1. The library came from the immunoSEQ multiplex PCR assay. For the multiplex PCR, a mixture combining 60 forward primers for TCR Vbeta segments and 13 reverse primers for TCR Jbeta segments was used. Amplification of the CDR3 region of rearranged TCR beta genes was performed with a multiplex PCR assay on genomic DNA. On the Illumina HiSeq System, the amplified TCR beta libraries were sequenced as 87-base-pair reads. The authors processed their data as follows. A later analysis tallied tens of millions of unique TCR beta chains across the approximately 670 repertoires, and about 10 million of those chains were shared by two or more donors. Raw reads were error-corrected and collapsed into unique sequences by a nearest-neighbor algorithm in which closely related sequences were merged to remove PCR and sequencing errors. Alignment of CDR3 sequences to IMGT reference sequences was used to assign V, D and J gene segments. Each retained sequence needed at least a six-nucleotide match to both a V gene segment and a J gene segment. Rearrangements were classified as productive when the CDR3 lacked stop codons and remained in frame with V and J, and all other rearrangements were classified as non-productive. Following IMGT convention, CDR3 was defined as the stretch from the second conserved V-encoded cysteine to the conserved J-encoded phenylalanine. The earlier analysis of about 610 of the donors excluded sequences that lacked an unambiguous match to a single V gene segment. In an earlier analysis of some 590 of the donors, V segments were called functional above 56.7% productive rearrangements and were called segregating when the between-donor standard deviation exceeded 5%. To diagnose cytomegalovirus status from the catalog of TCR beta chain sequences, a statistical classification framework was built. V and J gene assignment, in a later analysis, came from comparing TCR nucleotide sequences with IMGT/GENE-DB human TR gene sequences. In a later analysis, CDR3 sequences and most-parsimonious VDJ recombination scenarios were assigned using the TCRdist pipeline. In a later analysis, every TCR beta chain was defined by the combination of its CDR3 amino acid sequence and its V-gene family, and reads without a unique V-gene family were dropped. As a way to deal with suspected cross-contamination and a sequencing artifact, a later analysis dropped 450 to 700 nucleotide sequences that were highly shared and had low generation probability. In a later analysis, a clonal expansion index for each public chain was calculated from normalized within-repertoire ranks of inferred template counts. In a later analysis, generation probabilities were computed with a VDJ recombination model fitted to out-of-frame rearrangements, and the resulting probabilities were checked against IGoR. In a later analysis, TCR-TCR, TCR-HLA and TCR-CMV co-occurrence was scored with hypergeometric tests, and a repertoire-size bias correction was applied to TCR pairs. To estimate false discovery rates, a later analysis permuted the HLA or CMV assignments 20 times. In a later analysis, co-occurring TCRs were grouped using DBSCAN, and TCRdist sequence similarity was added for clustering within HLA-allele-positive subsets. For co-occurrence clustering, repertoires with fewer than 30,000 or more than 120,000 public chains were excluded, along with roughly 5 repertoires with anomalous nucleotide sharing. TCRdb stores this immuneACCESS table with in-frame sequences only. Part of the clones is absent; in the studies checked, under half of the shortfall reflects unresolved V genes, and no reason is known for the rest. The DNA was the basis for D and trimming; V, J and clone size are from that table. The sample yields 100,000 to 150,000 clones; 15% to 20% were counted once. The top ten hold approximately 2.9% of the sample.

This clone turned up a few times. Its recognized antigen is unknown. No qualities accompany the bases; no much larger clone lies one base away. The receptor was derived from a female donor in good health and CMV-seropositive. In this chain, TRBV5-4 is recombined with TRBJ2-3; TRBD2 agrees with 15 junctional bases. Sample: PBMCs. CDR3 reads: CASSLMGTSGGKTDTQYF. The sequence in DNA is TGTGCCAGCAGCTTGATGGGGACTAGCGGGGGGAAAACAGATACGCAGTATTTT.